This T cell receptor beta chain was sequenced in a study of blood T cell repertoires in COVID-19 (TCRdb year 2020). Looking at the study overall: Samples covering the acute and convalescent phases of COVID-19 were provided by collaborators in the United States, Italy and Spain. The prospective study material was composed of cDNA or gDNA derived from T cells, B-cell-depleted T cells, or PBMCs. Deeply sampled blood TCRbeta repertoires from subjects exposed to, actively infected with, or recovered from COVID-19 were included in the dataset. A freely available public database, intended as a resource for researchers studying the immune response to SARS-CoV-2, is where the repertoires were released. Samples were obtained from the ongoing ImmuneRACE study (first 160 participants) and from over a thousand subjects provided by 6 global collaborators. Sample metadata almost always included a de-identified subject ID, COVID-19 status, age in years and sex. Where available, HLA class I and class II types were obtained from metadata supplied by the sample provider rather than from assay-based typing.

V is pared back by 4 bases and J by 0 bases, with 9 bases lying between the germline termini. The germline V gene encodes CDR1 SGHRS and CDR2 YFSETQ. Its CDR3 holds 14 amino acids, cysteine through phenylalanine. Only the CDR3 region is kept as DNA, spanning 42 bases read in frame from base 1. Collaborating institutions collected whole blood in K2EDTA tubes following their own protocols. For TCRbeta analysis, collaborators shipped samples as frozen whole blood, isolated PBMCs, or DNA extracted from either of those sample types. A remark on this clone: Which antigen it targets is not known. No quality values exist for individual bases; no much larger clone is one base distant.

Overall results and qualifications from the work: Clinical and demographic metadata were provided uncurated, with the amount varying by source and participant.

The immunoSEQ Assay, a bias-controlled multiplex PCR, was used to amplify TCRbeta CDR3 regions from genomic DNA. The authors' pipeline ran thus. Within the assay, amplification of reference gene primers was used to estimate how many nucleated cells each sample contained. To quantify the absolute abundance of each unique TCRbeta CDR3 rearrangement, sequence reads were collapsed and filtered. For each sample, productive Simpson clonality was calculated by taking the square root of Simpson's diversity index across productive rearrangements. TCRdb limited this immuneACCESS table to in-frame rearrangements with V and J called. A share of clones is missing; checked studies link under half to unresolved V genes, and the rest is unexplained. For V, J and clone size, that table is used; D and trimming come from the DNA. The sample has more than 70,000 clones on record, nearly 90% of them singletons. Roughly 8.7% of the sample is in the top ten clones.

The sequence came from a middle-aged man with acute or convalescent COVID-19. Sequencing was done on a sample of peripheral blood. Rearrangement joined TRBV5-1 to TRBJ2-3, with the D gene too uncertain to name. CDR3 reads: CASSPTTSTDTQYF. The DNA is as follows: TGCGCCAGCAGCCCCACCACTAGCACAGATACGCAGTATTTT. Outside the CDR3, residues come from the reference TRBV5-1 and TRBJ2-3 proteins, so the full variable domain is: KAGVTQTPRYLIKTRGQQVTLSCSPISGHRSVSWYQQTPGQGLQFLFEYFSETQRNKGNFPGRFSGRQFSNSRSEMNVSTLELGDSALYLCASSPTTSTDTQYFGPGTRLTVL.